Shown below are 16 T cell receptor beta chains from a single sample sequenced in a study of control samples from healthy donors and cancer patients. The data were produced by immunoSEQ multiplex PCR, yet TCRdb's version contains in-frame clones alone and is incomplete. The sample includes fewer than 20,000 clones, approximately 81% of them seen just once. Sequenced sample: PBMCs. Receptor source: a woman in her 70s with lung cancer.

The gene calls are TRBV19 and TRBJ1-6; the D is unclear. Germline V gene lookup returns CDR1 LNHDA and CDR2 SQIVND (reference sequence). Between the trimmed V and J ends, which lost 0 bases and 6 bases, there was a span of 9 bases. The CDR3 extends over 15 amino acids. The CDR3 here is CASSIDRLSNSPLHF. As DNA, the CDR3 is TGTGCCAGTAGTATAGATCGACTGTCTAATTCACCCCTCCACTTT.

The V and J genes are TRBV27 and TRBJ2-3; no clear D. Germline lookup yields CDR1 MNHEY and CDR2 SMNVEV (reference sequence). Trimming cost V 3 bases and J 0 bases, with 16 bases left between them. The CDR3 extends over 17 amino acids. The CDR3 loop is CASSFVQTLSSTDTQYF. CDR3 DNA: TGTGCCAGCAGTTTCGTGCAAACGCTGTCTAGCACAGATACGCAGTATTTT.

The table lists this clone with a count of one. V and J are TRBV6-6 and TRBJ1-6; tentatively, D is TRBD1 (5 bases). Trimming removed 5 bases at V and 7 bases at J, with 15 bases between. The CDR3 sequence is 15 residues long. Germline values: CDR1 MNHNY, CDR2 SVGAGI (reference sequence). The DNA for the CDR3 is TGTGCCAGCAGTGGGCGACGACAGAGCAATTCACCCCTCCACTTT. Encoded protein: CASSGRRQSNSPLHF.

The rearrangement uses TRBV7-8 and TRBJ2-7; D remains ambiguous. Trimming removed 4 bases at V and 7 bases at J, with 17 bases between. CDR3 length: 14 residues. Germline-derived CDR1 and CDR2 are SGHVS and FQNEAQ. As DNA, the CDR3 is TGTGCCAGCAGCTCGCTCCCGGGCCCTCTGGAGCAGTACTTC. It yields the protein CASSSLPGPLEQYF.

The CDR3 protein is CASGELALGDNEQFF. Here the CDR3 DNA reads TGCGCCAGCGGGGAACTAGCGTTGGGGGACAATGAGCAGTTCTTC. V usage is TRBV5-1 and J usage is TRBJ2-1; 7 bases are a match to TRBD2. V lost 7 bases, J lost 5 bases, and 12 bases stayed unmatched. Germline loops: CDR1 SGHRS, CDR2 YFSETQ. There are 15 residues in the CDR3.

The gene calls are TRBV7-3 and TRBJ2-2; D is unclear. The ends were cut back, 2 bases at V and 6 bases at J, with 7 bases in the middle. The germline CDR1 and CDR2 sequences are SGHTA and FQGTGA. The CDR3 runs 13 residues. The CDR3: CASSLLSPGELFF. The CDR3 nucleotides are TGTGCCAGCAGCTTACTGAGTCCCGGGGAGCTGTTTTTT. The full variable domain, in which reference TRBV7-3 and TRBJ2-2 provide the parts outside the CDR3, is GAGVSQTPSNKVTEKGKYVELRCDPISGHTALYWYRQSLGQGPEFLIYFQGTGAADDSGLPNDRFFAVRPEGSVSTLKIQRTERGDSAVYLCASSLLSPGELFFGEGSRLTVL.

This chain uses TRBV28 with TRBJ2-1, with 7 nucleotides matching TRBD2. The V segment lost 4 bases and the J segment 4 bases; nucleotides outside the gene matches: 13. CDR1 is MDHEN, CDR2 SYDVKM, per germline. This CDR3 spans 17 amino acids. CDR3 sequence (DNA): TGTGCCAGCAGTTCTCCCGGCGCTAGCGGATTATACAATGAGCAGTTCTTC. It specifies CASSSPGASGLYNEQFF. Together with reference TRBV28 and TRBJ2-1, the CDR3 gives the full variable domain: DVKVTQSSRYLVKRTGEKVFLECVQDMDHENMFWYRQDPGLGLRLIYFSYDVKMKEKGDIPEGYSVSREKKERFSLILESASTNQTSMYLCASSSPGASGLYNEQFFGPGTRLTVL.

The V gene is TRBV19, the J gene TRBJ1-2, with 7 bases lining up with TRBD1. The CDR3 extends over 11 amino acids. Germline V lookup: CDR1 LNHDA, CDR2 SQIVND (reference sequence). With V trimmed by 5 bases and J by 9 bases, 3 bases remained unmatched. The CDR3 sequence is CASSDRARYTF. CDR3 sequence (DNA): TGTGCCAGTAGTGACAGGGCTCGCTACACCTTC.

The rearrangement uses TRBV7-6 and TRBJ2-1, with 7 bases that match TRBD2. Germline V CDR1 and CDR2: SGHVS, FNYEAQ. The CDR3 is 15 residues long. Trimming took 3 bases from V and 7 from J; bases not matched to a gene: 9. CDR3 region: CASSFVAGEENEQFF. The CDR3 nucleotides read TGTGCCAGCAGCTTCGTCGCGGGAGAGGAAAATGAGCAGTTCTTC.

The V and J genes are TRBV19 and TRBJ1-1; 7 bases align to TRBD1. CDR3 length: 13 residues. Per the germline V gene, CDR1 is LNHDA and CDR2 is SQIVND (reference sequence). V shed 6 bases and J 0 bases; nucleotides not matched to a gene: 1. CDR3 sequence: CASRGQLNTEAFF. The CDR3 coding sequence is TGTGCCAGTAGGGGACAGCTGAACACTGAAGCTTTCTTT.

CDR3 in DNA: TGTGCCAGCAGCTTAGGCGGGAGATTGACTGAAGCTTTCTTT. This encodes CASSLGGRLTEAFF. This chain links TRBV11-3 with TRBJ1-1; D ambiguous. CDR1 and CDR2 from the germline V gene are SGHNT and YENEEA. The CDR3 is made up of 14 amino acids. The ends were cut back, 1 base at V and 5 bases at J, with 11 bases in the middle.

The V call is TRBV6-1, the J call TRBJ2-7; D possibly uses TRBD1 or TRBD2 (5 bases each). Per the germline V gene, CDR1 is MNHNS and CDR2 is SASEGT. The CDR3 is 18 residues long. V was shortened by 4 bases and J by 2 bases, with 24 bases between the two germline ends. The CDR3 coding sequence is TGTGCCAGCAGTGGGATACATGGGGCGGGCAAACCACCCTACGAGCAGTACTTC. Amino acids: CASSGIHGAGKPPYEQYF.

The rearrangement joins TRBV27 to TRBJ1-5; 9 bases line up with TRBD1. The CDR3 consists of 16 residues. Germline lookup yields CDR1 MNHEY and CDR2 SMNVEV (reference sequence). The V gene end was trimmed by 9 bases and the J gene end by 9 bases; junction bases not matched to a gene: 18. The CDR3 nucleotides read TGTGCCAGTGAACCGAGGGGACAGGGAAGCAGAGGGCCCCAGCATTTT. This codes for CASEPRGQGSRGPQHF.

The rearrangement uses TRBV6-5 and TRBJ2-3; TRBD1 agrees at 9 bases. This CDR3 comprises 13 residues. With V trimmed by 6 bases and J by 4 bases, 2 bases remained unmatched. Germline CDR1 and CDR2: MNHEY and SVGAGI. CDR3 in DNA: TGTGCCAGCAGCAGACAGGGGGCAGATACGCAGTATTTT. This gives the protein CASSRQGADTQYF.

This chain joins TRBV28 and TRBJ1-2, with TRBD1 matching 10 bases. Per the germline V gene, CDR1 is MDHEN and CDR2 is SYDVKM. V shed 5 bases, J shed 5 bases, and the junction held 11 bases outside the gene matches. This CDR3 comprises 16 residues. CDR3 in DNA: TGTGCCAGCAGTCCTGATCGGACAGGGGGAGGATATGGCTACACCTTC. Translating gives CASSPDRTGGGYGYTF.

The chain carries TRBV24-1 and TRBJ2-1, with 8 bases matching TRBD1. Germline CDR1 reads KGHDR; CDR2 reads SFDVKD. CDR3 length: 16 residues. V lost 1 base to trimming and J lost 7 bases; unmatched junction nucleotides: 8. CDR3 nucleotides: TGTGCCACCAGTGATTTAGACAGGGGAAGTAGGAATGAGCAGTTCTTC. Its translation: CATSDLDRGSRNEQFF.